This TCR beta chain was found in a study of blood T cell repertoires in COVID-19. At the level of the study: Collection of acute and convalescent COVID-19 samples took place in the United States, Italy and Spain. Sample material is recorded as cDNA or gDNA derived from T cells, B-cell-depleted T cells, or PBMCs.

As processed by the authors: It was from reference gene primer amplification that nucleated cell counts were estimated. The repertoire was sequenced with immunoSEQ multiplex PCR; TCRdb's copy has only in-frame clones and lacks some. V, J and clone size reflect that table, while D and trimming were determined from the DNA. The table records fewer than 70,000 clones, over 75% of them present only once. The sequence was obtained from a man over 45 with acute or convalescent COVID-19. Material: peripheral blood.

DNA of the CDR3: TGTGCCGGAAGCGCCGGGGGGCAAGACACTGAAGCTTTCTTT. Its translation is CAGSAGGQDTEAFF. The chain carries TRBV10-3 and TRBJ1-1; D possibly corresponds to TRBD1 (6 bases). V lost 11 bases and J 3 bases, leaving 19 bases between the germline ends. CDR3 length: 14 residues. CDR1 is ENHRY and CDR2 is SYGVKD in the germline V gene.